The rows below give T cell receptor beta chains drawn from one sample of a study of breast tumors, draining lymph nodes, adjacent tissues. TCRdb reanalysed the multiplex PCR reads using MiXCR and keeps one entry per CDR3 protein. This repertoire shows around 290,000 distinct CDR3 sequences, about 30% found once; its top ten account for more than 1%. The specimen was axillary lymph node tissue. The source of these receptors is a female donor with breast cancer. Some clones in this sample may be carry-over from other donors' samples. The CDR3 runs from the conserved cysteine through the conserved F or W. D genes are given only for firm matches. Some rows have no size entry. The others give once, few or many, or a class for an expanded clone.

d_gene: .
v_gene: TRBV28
abundance: .
j_gene: TRBJ1-2
CDR3aa: CASSPLGRAGYTF
CDR3nt: TGTGCCAGCAGTCCTCTGGGGAGGGCTGGCTACACCTTC

d_gene: TRBD1
v_gene: TRBV7-8
abundance: .
j_gene: TRBJ2-7
CDR3aa: CASSFTDRGNYEQYF
CDR3nt: TGTGCCAGCAGCTTTACGGACAGGGGGAATTACGAGCAGTACTTC

d_gene: TRBD2
v_gene: TRBV4-3
abundance: many
j_gene: TRBJ2-5
CDR3aa: CASSVASGSPAGTQYF
CDR3nt: TGCGCCAGCAGCGTGGCTAGCGGGAGCCCGGCGGGGACCCAGTACTTC

d_gene: TRBD1
v_gene: TRBV7-9
abundance: many
j_gene: TRBJ2-1
CDR3aa: CATTLTGPYNEQFF
CDR3nt: TGTGCCACTACATTGACAGGGCCCTACAATGAGCAGTTCTTC

d_gene: .
v_gene: TRBV12-3/TRBV12-4
abundance: many
j_gene: TRBJ2-3
CDR3aa: CASSRGSRGLNEADTQYF
CDR3nt: TGTGCCAGCAGTCGAGGGAGCAGGGGTCTGAACGAAGCAGATACGCAGTATTTT

d_gene: .
v_gene: TRBV27
abundance: .
j_gene: TRBJ2-5
CDR3aa: CASRPGPYETQYF
CDR3nt: TGTGCCAGCAGACCCGGGCCTTACGAGACCCAGTACTTC

d_gene: .
v_gene: TRBV15
abundance: many
j_gene: TRBJ2-7
CDR3aa: CATSTFGGSSYEQYF
CDR3nt: TGTGCCACCAGCACTTTCGGAGGAAGCTCCTACGAGCAGTACTTC

d_gene: .
v_gene: TRBV7-2
abundance: many
j_gene: TRBJ2-7
CDR3aa: CASSLVAPAEQYF
CDR3nt: TGTGCCAGCAGCTTAGTCGCACCGGCGGAGCAGTACTTC

d_gene: TRBD2
v_gene: TRBV7-2
abundance: many
j_gene: TRBJ2-3
CDR3aa: CASSLEWGGEDTQYF
CDR3nt: TGTGCCAGCAGCTTAGAGTGGGGGGGGGAAGATACGCAGTATTTT

d_gene: TRBD2
v_gene: TRBV7-2
abundance: many
j_gene: TRBJ2-7
CDR3aa: CASSYIAGAVEQYF
CDR3nt: TGTGCCAGCAGCTATATAGCGGGAGCGGTCGAGCAGTACTTC

d_gene: TRBD2
v_gene: TRBV29-1
abundance: many
j_gene: TRBJ2-7
CDR3aa: CSVERGPSGAYEQYF
CDR3nt: TGCAGCGTTGAAAGAGGCCCTAGCGGGGCCTACGAGCAGTACTTC

d_gene: TRBD1
v_gene: TRBV6-1
abundance: many
j_gene: TRBJ2-5
CDR3aa: CASSEGTGVETQYF
CDR3nt: TGTGCCAGCAGTGAGGGGACAGGGGTGGAGACCCAGTACTTC

d_gene: .
v_gene: TRBV4-1
abundance: many
j_gene: TRBJ2-7
CDR3aa: CASSLSGATYEQYF
CDR3nt: TGCGCCAGCAGCCTGTCGGGAGCCACCTACGAGCAGTACTTC

d_gene: .
v_gene: TRBV20-1
abundance: many
j_gene: TRBJ2-1
CDR3aa: CSADSSSHNEQFF
CDR3nt: TGCAGCGCCGACAGTAGCTCTCACAATGAGCAGTTCTTC

d_gene: TRBD2
v_gene: TRBV11-2
abundance: many
j_gene: TRBJ2-1
CDR3aa: CATELASGGYNEQFF
CDR3nt: TGTGCCACCGAACTAGCTAGCGGAGGCTACAATGAGCAGTTCTTC

d_gene: TRBD2
v_gene: TRBV11-1
abundance: .
j_gene: TRBJ2-1
CDR3aa: CASSPRTSGNNEQFF
CDR3nt: TGTGCCAGCAGCCCCCGGACTAGCGGGAACAATGAGCAGTTCTTC

d_gene: .
v_gene: TRBV9
abundance: many
j_gene: TRBJ2-3
CDR3aa: CASSVQPGDTQYF
CDR3nt: TGTGCCAGCAGCGTGCAGCCTGGCGATACGCAGTATTTT

d_gene: .
v_gene: TRBV6-6
abundance: .
j_gene: TRBJ2-5
CDR3aa: CASSYPPGGRRVAQYF
CDR3nt: TGTGCCAGCAGTTACCCTCCGGGCGGTCGGAGGGTAGCCCAGTACTTC

d_gene: .
v_gene: TRBV4-1
abundance: many
j_gene: TRBJ1-2
CDR3aa: CASSQGIKGYGYTF
CDR3nt: TGCGCCAGCAGCCAAGGGATAAAGGGCTATGGCTACACCTTC

d_gene: TRBD2
v_gene: TRBV7-2
abundance: many
j_gene: TRBJ2-1
CDR3aa: CASSYTGTSLYNEQFF
CDR3nt: TGTGCCAGCAGCTACACCGGGACTAGTCTCTACAATGAGCAGTTCTTC

d_gene: TRBD1
v_gene: TRBV6-6
abundance: .
j_gene: TRBJ1-5
CDR3aa: CASSHPRDRVSNQPQHF
CDR3nt: TGTGCCAGCAGTCACCCCCGGGACAGGGTGAGCAATCAGCCCCAGCATTTT

d_gene: TRBD2
v_gene: TRBV3-1
abundance: .
j_gene: TRBJ2-3
CDR3aa: CASSQLTSGLTDTQYF
CDR3nt: TGTGCCAGCAGCCAACTGACTAGCGGGTTGACAGATACGCAGTATTTT

d_gene: TRBD1
v_gene: TRBV30
abundance: many
j_gene: TRBJ2-7
CDR3aa: CAWGTAYEQYF
CDR3nt: TGTGCCTGGGGGACAGCATACGAGCAGTACTTC

d_gene: .
v_gene: TRBV3-1
abundance: .
j_gene: TRBJ2-5
CDR3aa: CASSQDVSHVLQETQYF
CDR3nt: TGTGCCAGCAGCCAAGACGTCAGCCATGTCCTACAAGAGACCCAGTACTTC

d_gene: TRBD2
v_gene: TRBV20-1
abundance: many
j_gene: TRBJ2-3
CDR3aa: CSARDLGRGTDTQYF
CDR3nt: TGCAGTGCTAGAGATCTGGGGAGGGGCACAGATACGCAGTATTTT

d_gene: .
v_gene: TRBV29-1
abundance: many
j_gene: TRBJ2-2
CDR3aa: CSVEKGSGELFF
CDR3nt: TGCAGCGTTGAGAAGGGATCCGGGGAGCTGTTTTTT

d_gene: .
v_gene: TRBV29-1
abundance: many
j_gene: TRBJ1-2
CDR3aa: CSAQPGRGWVF
CDR3nt: TGCAGCGCCCAGCCGGGAAGGGGCTGGGTCTTC

d_gene: .
v_gene: TRBV2
abundance: many
j_gene: TRBJ1-6
CDR3aa: CASGDRTDSPLHF
CDR3nt: TGTGCCAGCGGAGACAGGACTGATTCACCCCTCCACTTT

d_gene: .
v_gene: TRBV7-2
abundance: many
j_gene: TRBJ1-2
CDR3aa: CASSTLGGGANGYTF
CDR3nt: TGTGCCAGCAGCACCCTAGGTGGGGGCGCAAATGGCTACACCTTC

d_gene: TRBD2
v_gene: TRBV20-1
abundance: many
j_gene: TRBJ2-5
CDR3aa: CSAMDSGWETQYF
CDR3nt: TGCAGTGCTATGGATAGCGGGTGGGAGACCCAGTACTTC

d_gene: .
v_gene: TRBV4-1
abundance: .
j_gene: TRBJ2-1
CDR3aa: CASSQDSRSPYNEQFF
CDR3nt: TGCGCCAGCAGCCAAGATAGCAGGAGCCCCTACAATGAGCAGTTCTTC

d_gene: .
v_gene: TRBV18
abundance: .
j_gene: TRBJ2-7
CDR3aa: CASSPPTKSYEQYF
CDR3nt: TGTGCCAGCTCACCACCAACCAAGTCCTACGAGCAGTACTTC

d_gene: TRBD2
v_gene: TRBV14
abundance: .
j_gene: TRBJ2-1
CDR3aa: CARVLAGNEQFF
CDR3nt: TGTGCTAGAGTTTTAGCGGGGAATGAGCAGTTCTTC

d_gene: .
v_gene: TRBV9
abundance: many
j_gene: TRBJ2-3
CDR3aa: CASSPLEVLEDTQYF
CDR3nt: TGTGCCAGCAGTCCCCTCGAGGTTTTGGAAGATACGCAGTATTTT

d_gene: .
v_gene: TRBV6-6
abundance: many
j_gene: TRBJ1-3
CDR3aa: CASSYSQKPGNTIYF
CDR3nt: TGTGCCAGCAGTTACTCGCAGAAGCCTGGAAACACCATATATTTT

d_gene: TRBD1
v_gene: TRBV6-1
abundance: many
j_gene: TRBJ2-5
CDR3aa: CASSVVSGGAETQYF
CDR3nt: TGTGCCAGCAGTGTGGTATCAGGGGGCGCGGAGACCCAGTACTTC

d_gene: TRBD1
v_gene: TRBV30
abundance: many
j_gene: TRBJ1-4
CDR3aa: CAWSVHPGGEKLFF
CDR3nt: TGTGCCTGGAGTGTACACCCAGGGGGCGAAAAACTGTTTTTT

d_gene: .
v_gene: TRBV9
abundance: .
j_gene: TRBJ1-1
CDR3aa: CASSATGNTEAFF
CDR3nt: TGTGCCAGCAGCGCGACAGGGAACACTGAAGCTTTCTTT

d_gene: .
v_gene: TRBV15
abundance: .
j_gene: TRBJ1-4
CDR3aa: CATPSGNEKLFF
CDR3nt: TGTGCTACCCCCTCCGGTAATGAAAAACTGTTTTTT

d_gene: .
v_gene: TRBV4-1
abundance: many
j_gene: TRBJ1-5
CDR3aa: CASSQDWGVSNQPQHF
CDR3nt: TGCGCCAGCAGCCAAGATTGGGGTGTAAGCAATCAGCCCCAGCATTTT

d_gene: .
v_gene: TRBV10-1
abundance: many
j_gene: TRBJ2-5
CDR3aa: CASSGAIGTQYF
CDR3nt: TGCGCCAGCAGTGGGGCCATCGGGACCCAGTACTTC

d_gene: .
v_gene: TRBV13
abundance: .
j_gene: TRBJ2-5
CDR3aa: CASSYLTGTKETQYF
CDR3nt: TGTGCCAGCAGCTACCTGACAGGAACAAAAGAGACCCAGTACTTC

d_gene: .
v_gene: TRBV5-4
abundance: .
j_gene: TRBJ2-1
CDR3aa: CASSFPSEGLGYEQFF
CDR3nt: TGTGCCAGCAGCTTCCCGAGCGAGGGCCTCGGGTATGAGCAGTTCTTC

d_gene: TRBD1
v_gene: TRBV10-2
abundance: many
j_gene: TRBJ2-2
CDR3aa: CASRRPGTGRVGGELFF
CDR3nt: TGCGCCAGCAGGAGGCCCGGGACAGGGCGGGTTGGCGGGGAGCTGTTTTTT

d_gene: .
v_gene: TRBV11-2
abundance: many
j_gene: TRBJ2-3
CDR3aa: CASSLELAGTQYF
CDR3nt: TGTGCCAGCAGCTTAGAGTTGGCGGGTACGCAGTATTTT

d_gene: .
v_gene: TRBV18
abundance: .
j_gene: TRBJ1-2
CDR3aa: CASSPGTPQLRDGYTF
CDR3nt: TGTGCCAGCTCACCAGGGACTCCACAGCTAAGGGATGGCTACACCTTC

d_gene: .
v_gene: TRBV20-1
abundance: many
j_gene: TRBJ2-5
CDR3aa: CSARDRLDAFVGTQYF
CDR3nt: TGCAGTGCTAGAGATCGGCTGGACGCGTTTGTGGGGACCCAGTACTTC

d_gene: .
v_gene: TRBV27
abundance: few
j_gene: TRBJ1-2
CDR3aa: CASSSAGFYGYTF
CDR3nt: TGTGCCAGCAGCTCCGCAGGATTCTATGGCTACACCTTC

d_gene: TRBD1
v_gene: TRBV27
abundance: many
j_gene: TRBJ1-4
CDR3aa: CASSYDRESINEKLFF
CDR3nt: TGTGCCAGCAGTTATGACAGGGAAAGCATTAATGAAAAACTGTTTTTT

d_gene: TRBD2
v_gene: TRBV5-4
abundance: .
j_gene: TRBJ2-2
CDR3aa: CASSTGLAGGRTGELFF
CDR3nt: TGTGCCAGCAGCACGGGACTAGCGGGAGGGAGGACCGGGGAGCTGTTTTTT

d_gene: TRBD1
v_gene: TRBV28
abundance: .
j_gene: TRBJ1-1
CDR3aa: CASSYRGRAFF
CDR3nt: TGTGCCAGCAGCTACAGGGGTAGAGCTTTCTTT

d_gene: TRBD2
v_gene: TRBV20-1
abundance: .
j_gene: TRBJ2-3
CDR3aa: CSASRLAGGRSTDTQYF
CDR3nt: TGCAGTGCTTCCCGACTAGCGGGAGGAAGGAGCACAGATACGCAGTATTTT

d_gene: .
v_gene: TRBV3-1
abundance: .
j_gene: TRBJ2-3
CDR3aa: CASSQGRGGDTQYF
CDR3nt: TGTGCCAGCAGCCAAGGGCGGGGAGGAGATACGCAGTATTTT